This T cell receptor (beta chain) stems from a study of blood T cell repertoires in COVID-19. In the study overall: The origin of the acute and convalescent COVID-19 samples was the United States, Italy and Spain. The analysed material was cDNA or gDNA that came from T cells, B-cell-depleted T cells, or PBMCs.

Assay used: immunoSEQ multiplex PCR; TCRdb lists only in-frame clones, some missing. Of 200,000 to 250,000 clones detected, about 86% appear once; the ten largest clones hold under 1.5%. This TCR was sampled from a man older than 75 with acute or convalescent COVID-19. Material for sequencing was peripheral blood.

CDR3 in amino acids: CASSSFPPGTDNEKLFF. The CDR3 region has the DNA TGCGCCAGCAGCTCCTTCCCCCCCGGGACAGATAATGAAAAACTGTTTTTT. The J gene is TRBJ1-4, the V gene TRBV5-1, with TRBD1 matching 7 bases. The germline V gene has CDR1 SGHRS and CDR2 YFSETQ. The V gene end was trimmed by 3 bases and the J gene end by 4 bases; junction bases not matched to a gene: 12. The CDR3 is 17 residues long.